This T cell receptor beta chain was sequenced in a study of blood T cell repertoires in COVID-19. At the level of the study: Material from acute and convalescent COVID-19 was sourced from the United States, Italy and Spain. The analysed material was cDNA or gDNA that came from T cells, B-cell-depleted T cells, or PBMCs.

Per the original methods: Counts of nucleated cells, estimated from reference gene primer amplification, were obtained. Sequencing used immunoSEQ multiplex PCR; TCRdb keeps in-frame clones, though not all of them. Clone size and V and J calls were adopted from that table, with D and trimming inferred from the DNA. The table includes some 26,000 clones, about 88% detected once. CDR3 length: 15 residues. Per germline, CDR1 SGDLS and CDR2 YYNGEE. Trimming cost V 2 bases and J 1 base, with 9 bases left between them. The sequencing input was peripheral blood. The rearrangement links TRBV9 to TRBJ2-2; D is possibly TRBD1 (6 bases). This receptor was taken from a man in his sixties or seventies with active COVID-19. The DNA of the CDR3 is TGTGCCAGCAGCGTGGACAGCCTGAACACCGGGGAGCTGTTTTTT. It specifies CASSVDSLNTGELFF.